This TCR beta chain was documented in a study of T-cell reconstitution after alpha-beta-depleted transplantation in children. Unique molecular identifiers were incorporated into the prepared TCRbeta library. TCRdb re-called the PCR reads with MiXCR, one entry per CDR3 protein. Of 440,000 or so distinct CDR3 sequences in the sample, roughly 10% are singletons; the top ten hold over 4.5%. This clonotype came up a few times. This TCR derives from a human donor who donated a stem cell graft to a child with acute myeloid leukemia. Sample: PBMCs from the stem cell graft donor, taken from the stem cell graft.

CDR3 residues: CASSEALNIQYF. CDR3 in DNA: TGTGCCAGCAGTGAAGCGCTGAACATTCAGTACTTC. The V call is TRBV6-1, the J call TRBJ2-4; D not certain. V shed 0 bases and J shed 7 bases, with 4 bases lying between them. The CDR3 spans 12 residues. Looked up from germline, CDR1 is MNHNS and CDR2 is SASEGT.